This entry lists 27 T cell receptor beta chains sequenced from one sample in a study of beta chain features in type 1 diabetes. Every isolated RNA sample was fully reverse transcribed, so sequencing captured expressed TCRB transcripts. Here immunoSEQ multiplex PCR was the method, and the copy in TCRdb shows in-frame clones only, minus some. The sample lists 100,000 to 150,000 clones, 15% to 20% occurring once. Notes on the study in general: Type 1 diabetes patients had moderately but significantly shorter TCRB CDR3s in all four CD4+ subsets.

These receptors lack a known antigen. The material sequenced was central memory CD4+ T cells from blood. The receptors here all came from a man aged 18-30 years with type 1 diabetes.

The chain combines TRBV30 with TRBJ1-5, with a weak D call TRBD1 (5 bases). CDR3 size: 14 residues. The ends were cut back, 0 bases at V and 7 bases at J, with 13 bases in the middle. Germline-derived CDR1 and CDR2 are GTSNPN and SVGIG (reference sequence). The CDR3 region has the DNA TGTGCCTGGAGTGTACTAAATCGGGGGCAGCCCCAGCATTTT. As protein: CAWSVLNRGQPQHF.

CDR3 DNA sequence: TGTGCCAGCAGCCACGGGCCCACGCAGTATTTT. It is translated as CASSHGPTQYF. V gene TRBV6-1 combines with J gene TRBJ2-3; the D is unclear. Deletions cut 6 bases from V and 9 bases from J, with 10 bases between. The CDR3 has 11 amino acids. Germline V CDR1 and CDR2: MNHNS, SASEGT.

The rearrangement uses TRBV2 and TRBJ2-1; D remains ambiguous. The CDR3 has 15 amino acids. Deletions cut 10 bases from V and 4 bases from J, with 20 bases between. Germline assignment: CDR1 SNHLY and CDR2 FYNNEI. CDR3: CATSSSPPGYNEQFF. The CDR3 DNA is TGTGCCACCTCGTCGTCCCCTCCGGGTTACAATGAGCAGTTCTTC.

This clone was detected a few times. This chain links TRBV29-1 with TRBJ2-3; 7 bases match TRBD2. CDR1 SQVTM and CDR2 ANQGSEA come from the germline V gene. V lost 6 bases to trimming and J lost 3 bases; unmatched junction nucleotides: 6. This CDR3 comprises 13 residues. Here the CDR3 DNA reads TGCAGCGTCGCCCTAGCGGTAACAGATACGCAGTATTTT. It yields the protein CSVALAVTDTQYF.

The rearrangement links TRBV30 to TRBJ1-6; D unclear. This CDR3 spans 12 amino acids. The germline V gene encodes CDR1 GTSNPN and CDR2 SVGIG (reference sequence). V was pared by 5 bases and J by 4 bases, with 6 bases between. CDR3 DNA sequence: TGTGCCTGGGCGGGGTATAATTCACCCCTCCACTTT. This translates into CAWAGYNSPLHF.

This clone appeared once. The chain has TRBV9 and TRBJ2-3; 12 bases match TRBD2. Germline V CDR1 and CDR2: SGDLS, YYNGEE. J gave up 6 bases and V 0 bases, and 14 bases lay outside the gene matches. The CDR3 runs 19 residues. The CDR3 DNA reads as TGTGCCAGCAGCGTAGCTACCGAGACTAGCGGGAGTCTGGGGGATACGCAGTATTTT. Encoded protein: CASSVATETSGSLGDTQYF.

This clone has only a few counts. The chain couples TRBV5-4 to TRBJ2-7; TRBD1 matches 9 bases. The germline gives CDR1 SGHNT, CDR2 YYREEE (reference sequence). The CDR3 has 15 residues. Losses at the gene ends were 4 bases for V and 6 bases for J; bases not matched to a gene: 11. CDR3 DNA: TGTGCCAGCAGCGCTGGGGACAGGGCGAGGGGCGAGCAGTACTTC. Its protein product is CASSAGDRARGEQYF.

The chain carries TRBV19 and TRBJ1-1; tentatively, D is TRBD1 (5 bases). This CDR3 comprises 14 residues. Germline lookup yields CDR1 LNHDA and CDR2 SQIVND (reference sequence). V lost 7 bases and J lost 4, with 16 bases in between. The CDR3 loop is CASTPQGVVTEAFF. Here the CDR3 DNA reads TGTGCCAGTACACCGCAGGGTGTGGTCACTGAAGCTTTCTTT.

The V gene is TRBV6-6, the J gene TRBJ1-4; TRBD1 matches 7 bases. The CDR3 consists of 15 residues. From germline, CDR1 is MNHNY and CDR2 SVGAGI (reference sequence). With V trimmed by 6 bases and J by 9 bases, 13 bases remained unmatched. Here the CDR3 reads CASSPGGRIVQKLFF. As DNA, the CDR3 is TGTGCCAGCAGCCCAGGGGGGCGAATTGTCCAAAAACTGTTTTTT.

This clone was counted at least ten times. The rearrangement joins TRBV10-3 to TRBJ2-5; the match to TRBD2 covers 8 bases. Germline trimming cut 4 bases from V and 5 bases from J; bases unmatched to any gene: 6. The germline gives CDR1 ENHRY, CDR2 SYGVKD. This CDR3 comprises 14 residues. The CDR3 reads CAISAPGGAETQYF. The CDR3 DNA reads TGTGCCATCAGTGCGCCGGGAGGGGCGGAGACCCAGTACTTC.

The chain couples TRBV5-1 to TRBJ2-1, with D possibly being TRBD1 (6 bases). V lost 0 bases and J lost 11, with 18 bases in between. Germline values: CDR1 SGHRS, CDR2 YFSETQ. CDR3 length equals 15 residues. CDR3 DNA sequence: TGCGCCAGCAGCTTGGTTGGAGGACAGCCGCGCCAGCAGTTCTTC. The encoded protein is CASSLVGGQPRQQFF.

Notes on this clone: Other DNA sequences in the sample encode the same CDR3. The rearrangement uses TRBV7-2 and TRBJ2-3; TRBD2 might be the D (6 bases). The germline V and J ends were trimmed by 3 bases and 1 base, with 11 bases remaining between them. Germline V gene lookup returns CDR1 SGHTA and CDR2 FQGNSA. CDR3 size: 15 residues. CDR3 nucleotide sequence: TGTGCCAGCAGCTTGGGGACTCCTCGCACAGATACGCAGTATTTT. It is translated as CASSLGTPRTDTQYF. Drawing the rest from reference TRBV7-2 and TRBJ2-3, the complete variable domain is GAGVSQSPSNKVTEKGKDVELRCDPISGHTALYWYRQSLGQGLEFLIYFQGNSAPDKSGLPSDRFSAERTGGSVSTLTIQRTQQEDSAVYLCASSLGTPRTDTQYFGPGTRLTVL.

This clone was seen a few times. The CDR3 protein is CASSPGFEGEEQFF. CDR3 in DNA: TGTGCCAGCTCACCAGGTTTTGAGGGCGAGGAGCAGTTCTTC. The rearrangement uses TRBV18 and TRBJ2-1; TRBD2 might be the D (5 bases). CDR3 length equals 14 residues. Germline CDR1 is KGHSH and CDR2 is LQKENI. The ends were cut back, 2 bases at V and 10 bases at J, with 15 bases in the middle.

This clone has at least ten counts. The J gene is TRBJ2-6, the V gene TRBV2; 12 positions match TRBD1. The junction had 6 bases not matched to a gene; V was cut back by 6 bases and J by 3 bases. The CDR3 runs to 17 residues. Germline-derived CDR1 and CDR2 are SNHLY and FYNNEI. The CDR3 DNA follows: TGTGCCAGCAGCGGGGGACAGGGGGCGTATGGGGCCAACGTCCTGACTTTC. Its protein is CASSGGQGAYGANVLTF.

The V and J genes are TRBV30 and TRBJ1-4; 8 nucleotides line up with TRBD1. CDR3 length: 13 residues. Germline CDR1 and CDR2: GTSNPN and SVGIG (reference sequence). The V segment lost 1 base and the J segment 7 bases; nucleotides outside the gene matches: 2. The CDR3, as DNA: TGTGCCTGGAGTGGGGGACAGGTTGAAAAACTGTTTTTT. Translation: CAWSGGQVEKLFF.

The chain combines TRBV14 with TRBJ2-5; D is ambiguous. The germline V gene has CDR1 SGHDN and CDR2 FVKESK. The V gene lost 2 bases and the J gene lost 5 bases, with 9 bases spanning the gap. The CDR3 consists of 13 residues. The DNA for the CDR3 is TGTGCCAGCAGCCAATCTGAGGCGGAGACCCAGTACTTC. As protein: CASSQSEAETQYF.

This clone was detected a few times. The CDR3 here is CASWDGGAEQYF. Here the CDR3 DNA reads TGTGCCAGCTGGGACGGGGGTGCCGAGCAGTACTTC. The V and J genes are TRBV7-2 and TRBJ2-7; D may be TRBD2 (6 bases). V was cut by 8 bases and J by 6 bases, with 14 bases left in between. This CDR3 has 12 amino acids. CDR1 is SGHTA and CDR2 is FQGNSA in the germline V gene.

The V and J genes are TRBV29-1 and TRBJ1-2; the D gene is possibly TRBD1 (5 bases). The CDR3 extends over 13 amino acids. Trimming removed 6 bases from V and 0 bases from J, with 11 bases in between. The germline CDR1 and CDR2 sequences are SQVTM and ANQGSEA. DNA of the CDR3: TGCAGCGTCGGGGACGGTGCTAACTATGGCTACACCTTC. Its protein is CSVGDGANYGYTF.

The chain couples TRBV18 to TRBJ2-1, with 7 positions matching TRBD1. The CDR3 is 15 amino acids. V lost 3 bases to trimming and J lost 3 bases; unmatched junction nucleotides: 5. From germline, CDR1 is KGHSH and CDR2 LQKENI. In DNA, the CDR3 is TGTGCCAGCTCACCTGGCCAGGGGGACTACAATGAGCAGTTCTTC. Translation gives CASSPGQGDYNEQFF.

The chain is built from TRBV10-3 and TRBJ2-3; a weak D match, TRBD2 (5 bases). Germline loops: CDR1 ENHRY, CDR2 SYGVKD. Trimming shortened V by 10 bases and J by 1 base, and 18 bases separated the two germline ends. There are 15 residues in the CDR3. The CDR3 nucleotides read TGTGCCACCAACAAGGCGGAGAGGGGCACAGATACGCAGTATTTT. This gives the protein CATNKAERGTDTQYF.

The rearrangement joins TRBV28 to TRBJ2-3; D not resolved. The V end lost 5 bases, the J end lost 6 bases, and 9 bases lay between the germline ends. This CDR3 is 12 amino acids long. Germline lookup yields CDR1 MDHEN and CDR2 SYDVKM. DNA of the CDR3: TGTGCCAGCAGTCCCCAGGCTGATACGCAGTATTTT. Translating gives CASSPQADTQYF.

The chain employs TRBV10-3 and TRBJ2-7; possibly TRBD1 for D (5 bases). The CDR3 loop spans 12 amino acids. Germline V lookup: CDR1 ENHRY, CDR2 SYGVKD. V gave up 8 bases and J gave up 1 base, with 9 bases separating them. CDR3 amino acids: CAIGRESYEQYF. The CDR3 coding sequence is TGTGCCATCGGCAGGGAATCCTACGAGCAGTACTTC.

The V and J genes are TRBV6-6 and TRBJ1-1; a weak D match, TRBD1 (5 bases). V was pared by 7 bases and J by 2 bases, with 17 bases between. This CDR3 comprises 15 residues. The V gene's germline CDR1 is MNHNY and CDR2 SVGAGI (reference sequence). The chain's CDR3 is CASTLSGGTNTEAFF. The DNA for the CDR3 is TGTGCCAGCACCCTCTCCGGGGGGACTAACACTGAAGCTTTCTTT.

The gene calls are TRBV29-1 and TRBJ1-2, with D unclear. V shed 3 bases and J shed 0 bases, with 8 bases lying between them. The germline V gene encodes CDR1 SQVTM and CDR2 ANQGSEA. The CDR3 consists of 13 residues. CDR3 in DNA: TGCAGCGTTGATGGTACGGCTAACTATGGCTACACCTTC. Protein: CSVDGTANYGYTF.

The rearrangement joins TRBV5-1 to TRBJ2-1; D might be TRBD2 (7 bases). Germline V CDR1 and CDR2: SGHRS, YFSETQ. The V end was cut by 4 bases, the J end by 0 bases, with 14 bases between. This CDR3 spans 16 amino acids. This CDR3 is CASSRLAGASYNEQFF. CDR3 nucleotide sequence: TGCGCCAGCAGCCGATTGGCGGGGGCCTCCTACAATGAGCAGTTCTTC.

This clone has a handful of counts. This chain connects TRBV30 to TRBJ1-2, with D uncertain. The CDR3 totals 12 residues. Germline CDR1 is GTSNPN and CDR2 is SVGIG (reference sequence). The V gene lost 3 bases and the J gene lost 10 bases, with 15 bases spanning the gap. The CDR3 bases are TGTGCCTGGAGCGCAGGAGGCCGTAACTACACCTTC. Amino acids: CAWSAGGRNYTF.

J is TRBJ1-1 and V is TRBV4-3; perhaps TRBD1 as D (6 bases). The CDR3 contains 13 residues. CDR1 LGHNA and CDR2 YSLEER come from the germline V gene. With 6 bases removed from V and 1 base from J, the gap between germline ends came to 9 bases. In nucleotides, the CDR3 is TGCGCCAGCAGAAAACAGGGGAACACTGAAGCTTTCTTT. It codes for CASRKQGNTEAFF.